This record concerns one T cell receptor (beta chain) sequence. Its antigen is unidentified. The CDR3 runs to 21 residues. Trimming at V came to 3 bases and at J to 2 bases, leaving 16 bases not matched to a gene. CDR1 and CDR2 from the germline V gene are LNHNV and YYDKDF (reference sequence). Use of 60 Vbeta and 13 Jbeta primers characterized the PCR. The repertoire was sequenced with immunoSEQ multiplex PCR; TCRdb's copy has only in-frame clones and lacks some. The data show roughly 100,000 clones, 82% seen once. The data were obtained in a study of cytomegalovirus exposure and HLA in healthy donors. Study-wide results and limits: A missense DCLRE1C variant was associated with V- and J-gene trimming of TCR beta chains in a later analysis, and an independent cohort replicated the association.

Sequencing was done on a sample of PBMCs. The sequence came from a middle-aged man in good health and CMV-seronegative. This chain connects TRBV15 to TRBJ2-3, with 14 bases identical to TRBD2. The CDR3 protein is CATSSGLTSGGVGGVTDTQYF. The CDR3 DNA sequence: TGTGCCACCAGCAGCGGATTGACTAGCGGGGGGGTTGGGGGGGTCACAGATACGCAGTATTTT. Looking up the rest from reference TRBV15 and TRBJ2-3 gives the full variable domain: DAMVIQNPRYQVTQFGKPVTLSCSQTLNHNVMYWYQQKSSQAPKLLFHYYDKDFNNEADTPDNFQSRRPNTSFCFLDIRSPGLGDTAMYLCATSSGLTSGGVGGVTDTQYFGPGTRLTVL.